At least ten counts were recorded for the clone carrying this TCR beta chain. Its antigen is unidentified. TCRdb reprocessed the 5' RACE reads with MiXCR, giving one entry per CDR3 protein. The sample carries a few hundred thousand distinct CDR3 sequences, about 10% recorded once. This sample is part of a study of T cells after yellow fever vaccination. General study results and limits: Primary-vaccination clones mostly resurfaced post-booster (just under 98% CD4, more than 80% CD8).

V lost 2 bases, J lost 0 bases, and 8 bases lay in between. This CDR3 comprises 14 residues. Germline V gives CDR1 ENHRY, CDR2 SYGVKD. Sequenced here: CD4+ T cells sorted from PBMCs, sampled 5 days after the yellow fever booster vaccination. The chain joins TRBV10-3 to TRBJ2-7; no reliable D call. This TCR was recovered from a young man who received the YFV17D yellow fever vaccine. CDR3 sequence (DNA): TGTGCCATCAGTGAGGGACGTTCCTCCTACGAGCAGTACTTC. It encodes CAISEGRSSYEQYF.